The next 29 T cell receptor beta chains were all read from a single sample in a study of blood T cell repertoires in COVID-19. This table comes from immunoSEQ multiplex PCR, and its TCRdb copy is limited to in-frame clones, with some not included. Among 99,000 or so clones, around 84% were seen once, and the ten largest hold under 2%. Sequencing was done on a sample of peripheral blood. These receptors all come from a man between 65 and 80 years old with active or convalescent COVID-19.

This sequence joins TRBV28 and TRBJ2-5; no definite D call. CDR1 and CDR2 (germline): MDHEN, SYDVKM. The CDR3 has 12 residues. Trimming pared 6 bases from V and 5 bases from J, leaving 10 bases between. CDR3 DNA: TGTGCCAGCAGCTCCACGCGGGAGACCCAGTACTTC. It yields the protein CASSSTRETQYF.

This chain joins TRBV5-8 and TRBJ1-2, with 9 positions matching TRBD1. The germline V gene has CDR1 SGHTS and CDR2 YDEGEE. The CDR3 loop spans 16 amino acids. The V and J ends lost 4 bases and 3 bases, in that order; junction bases with no gene match: 10. CDR3 region: CASSRVRDRDYYGYTF. CDR3 sequence (DNA): TGTGCCAGCAGCCGAGTCCGGGACAGGGATTACTATGGCTACACCTTC.

The V call is TRBV10-3, the J call TRBJ2-5; 11 nucleotides line up with TRBD2. Germline V gene lookup returns CDR1 ENHRY and CDR2 SYGVKD. The CDR3 is made up of 14 amino acids. Germline trimming cut 4 bases from V and 4 bases from J; bases unmatched to any gene: 2. In DNA, the CDR3 is TGTGCCATCAGTGTAACTAGCGGGGGAGAGACCCAGTACTTC. Translated: CAISVTSGGETQYF.

V usage is TRBV5-1 and J usage is TRBJ2-1; 7 bases map to TRBD2. Trimming took 4 bases from V and 4 from J; bases not matched to a gene: 11. Looked up from germline, CDR1 is SGHRS and CDR2 is YFSETQ. The CDR3 spans 16 residues. CDR3 protein: CASSLGGAGFYNEQFF. The CDR3 DNA sequence: TGCGCCAGCAGCCTGGGGGGAGCGGGGTTTTACAATGAGCAGTTCTTC.

This clone was detected a few times. This chain uses TRBV11-3 with TRBJ1-1; D is perhaps TRBD1 (6 bases). V dropped 1 base and J dropped 3 bases, with 9 bases sitting between them. CDR1 is SGHNT and CDR2 is YENEEA in the germline V gene. This CDR3 has 14 amino acids. The DNA of the CDR3 is TGTGCCAGCAGCTTAGTAAACAGGGACACTGAAGCTTTCTTT. Amino acids: CASSLVNRDTEAFF.

The chain recombines TRBV10-3 with TRBJ2-3; 8 positions agree with TRBD2. Germline V gene sequence: CDR1 ENHRY, CDR2 SYGVKD. The CDR3 sequence is 17 residues long. Unmatched junction bases numbered 14, after V lost 8 bases and J lost 1 base. The CDR3 reads CAIGSTGLAGRTDTQYF. Here the CDR3 DNA reads TGTGCCATCGGTTCCACGGGGCTAGCGGGTCGCACAGATACGCAGTATTTT.

The V call is TRBV2, the J call TRBJ2-1; D is uncertain. From germline, CDR1 is SNHLY and CDR2 FYNNEI. The CDR3 is 11 amino acids. V lost 6 bases to trimming and J lost 8 bases, with 8 bases between them. The CDR3 sequence is CASSVAYEQFF. CDR3 DNA: TGTGCCAGCAGCGTAGCCTATGAGCAGTTCTTC.

V and J are TRBV5-8 and TRBJ2-7, with 7 bases identical to TRBD2. This CDR3 contains 15 residues. Per germline, CDR1 SGHTS and CDR2 YDEGEE. The V segment lost 0 bases and the J segment 0 bases; nucleotides outside the gene matches: 3. The CDR3 loop reads CASSLAGGTSYEQYF. The CDR3, as DNA: TGTGCCAGCAGCTTGGCCGGGGGGACCTCCTACGAGCAGTACTTC.

The rearrangement links TRBV12-5 to TRBJ2-1; D uncertain. This CDR3 has 13 amino acids. Germline CDR1 LGHNT, CDR2 FRNRAP. V was cut by 3 bases and J by 4 bases, with 7 bases left in between. The CDR3 sequence is CASGFLEYNEQFF. Here the CDR3 DNA reads TGTGCTAGTGGTTTTTTGGAGTACAATGAGCAGTTCTTC. Full variable domain (missing parts from reference TRBV12-5 and TRBJ2-1): DARVTQTPRHKVTEMGQEVTMRCQPILGHNTVFWYRQTMMQGLELLAYFRNRAPLDDSGMPKDRFSAEMPDATLATLKIQPSEPRDSAVYFCASGFLEYNEQFFGPGTRLTVL.

In this sample, this clone turned up once. This chain joins TRBV13 and TRBJ2-1, with TRBD2 matching over 12 bases. V lost 2 bases and J lost 5; bases outside the gene matches: 4. This CDR3 spans 16 amino acids. Germline CDR1 reads PRHDT; CDR2 reads FYEKMQ (reference sequence). The DNA for the CDR3 is TGTGCCAGCAGCTTATCTAGCGGGGGGGTCGACAATGAGCAGTTCTTC. It translates to CASSLSSGGVDNEQFF.

This clone showed up just once. This chain connects TRBV2 to TRBJ1-2; D is uncertain. In germline, CDR1 is SNHLY, CDR2 FYNNEI. V lost 8 bases, J lost 2 bases, and 12 bases lay in between. The CDR3 runs 13 residues. Here the CDR3 DNA reads TGTGCCAGCCGTCTCGGAGTCAACTATGGCTACACCTTC. It specifies CASRLGVNYGYTF.

DNA for the CDR3: TGTGCCAGCAGCCAGACAGGGAGGCAGCCCCAGCATTTT. Its protein product is CASSQTGRQPQHF. The chain combines TRBV3-1 (or the pseudogene TRBV3-2) with TRBJ1-5, with TRBD1 matching over 7 bases. The CDR3 covers 13 residues. With V trimmed by 3 bases and J by 7 bases, 3 bases remained unmatched. Germline CDR1 and CDR2: LGHDT and YNNKEL (reference sequence).

This chain joins TRBV19 and TRBJ2-7; 9 nucleotides match TRBD1. Unmatched junction bases numbered 8, after V lost 6 bases and J lost 2 bases. The CDR3 has 15 residues. Looked up from germline, CDR1 is LNHDA and CDR2 is SQIVND (reference sequence). The CDR3: CASRSPGTGTYEQYF. CDR3 DNA: TGTGCCAGTAGGTCGCCCGGGACAGGGACCTACGAGCAGTACTTC.

This sequence joins TRBV11-2 and TRBJ2-7; the match to TRBD2 covers 7 bases. CDR1 and CDR2 from the germline V gene are SGHAT and FQNNGV. The CDR3 is 14 amino acids. V gave up 3 bases and J gave up 3 bases; unmatched junction bases: 5. The CDR3 region has the DNA TGTGCCAGCAGCTTGGGGGGGACGAACTACGAGCAGTACTTC. This encodes CASSLGGTNYEQYF.

The chain is built from TRBV4-2 and TRBJ1-2; D call uncertain. The CDR3 has 15 amino acids. V lost 0 bases and J lost 2, with 10 bases in between. Germline CDR1 LGHNA, CDR2 YNFKEQ. The CDR3 region has the DNA TGTGCCAGCAGCCAAGATTTTAACAACAACTATGGCTACACCTTC. Protein sequence: CASSQDFNNNYGYTF.

The chain carries TRBV5-5 and TRBJ2-5; 9 positions agree with TRBD1. The CDR3 is 17 amino acids. CDR1 is SGHKS and CDR2 is YYEKEE in the germline V gene (reference sequence). V lost 0 bases and J lost 5; bases outside the gene matches: 11. CDR3 sequence reads: CASSLAPGQGMGETQYF. CDR3 DNA sequence: TGTGCCAGCAGCTTGGCCCCGGGACAGGGTATGGGGGAGACCCAGTACTTC.

This chain links TRBV6-1 with TRBJ2-5, with 9 bases fitting TRBD1. In germline, CDR1 is MNHNS, CDR2 SASEGT. V lost 3 bases to trimming and J lost 5 bases; unmatched junction nucleotides: 7. This CDR3 region has 15 residues. This CDR3 is CASSDSRDRVETQYF. The DNA of the CDR3 is TGTGCCAGCAGTGATAGCCGGGACAGGGTGGAGACCCAGTACTTC.

Comment on this clone: The sample carries other DNA sequences with the same CDR3. The chain is built from TRBV5-1 and TRBJ2-7; tentatively, D is TRBD2 (5 bases). Germline CDR1 SGHRS, CDR2 YFSETQ. The V end was cut by 0 bases, the J end by 4 bases, with 11 bases between. The CDR3 totals 14 residues. CDR3 sequence reads: CASSLVLGSYEQYF. In nucleotides, the CDR3 is TGCGCCAGCAGCTTGGTTTTAGGGAGTTACGAGCAGTACTTC.

CDR3 sequence: CASSLTGDYEQYF. CDR3 DNA: TGTGCCAGCTCACTAACAGGGGACTACGAGCAGTACTTC. This chain joins TRBV18 and TRBJ2-7; 7 bases map to TRBD1. Trimming removed 4 bases from V and 3 bases from J; junction bases left unmatched: 3. The CDR3 runs to 13 residues. Germline loops: CDR1 KGHSH, CDR2 LQKENI. Using reference TRBV18 and TRBJ2-7 for the parts outside the CDR3, the full variable domain is NAGVMQNPRHLVRRRGQEARLRCSPMKGHSHVYWYRQLPEEGLKFMVYLQKENIIDESGMPKERFSAEFPKEGPSILRIQQVVRGDSAAYFCASSLTGDYEQYFGPGTRLTVT.

The rearrangement links TRBV24-1 to TRBJ2-2, with D possibly matching TRBD2 (6 bases). The germline V gene has CDR1 KGHDR and CDR2 SFDVKD. This CDR3 has 14 residues. V gave up 7 bases and J gave up 5 bases, with 13 bases separating them. The CDR3 spells CATRMEGGTGELFF. The CDR3 nucleotides read TGTGCCACCAGGATGGAGGGCGGAACCGGGGAGCTGTTTTTT.

V and J are TRBV3-1 (or the pseudogene TRBV3-2) and TRBJ1-4; D unclear. CDR1 is LGHDT and CDR2 is YNNKEL in the germline V gene (reference sequence). V was trimmed by 4 bases and J by 8 bases, leaving 17 bases between them. The CDR3 has 15 residues. CDR3 amino acids: CASSPPGNKEEKLFF. CDR3 coding DNA: TGTGCCAGCAGCCCCCCGGGAAATAAAGAGGAAAAACTGTTTTTT.

DNA of the CDR3: TGTGCCAGCAGTGACGGGAGCTTCTATGGCTACACCTTC. Translated: CASSDGSFYGYTF. This sequence joins TRBV6-1 and TRBJ1-2, with D uncertain. This CDR3 has 13 residues. Germline loops: CDR1 MNHNS, CDR2 SASEGT. The V end lost 3 bases, the J end lost 4 bases, and 9 bases lay between the germline ends.

The chain combines TRBV7-9 with TRBJ1-3, with 7 bases lining up with TRBD1. CDR1 SEHNR and CDR2 FQNEAQ come from the germline V gene (reference sequence). V dropped 7 bases and J dropped 3; count of bases not matched to a gene: 12. CDR3 length: 16 amino acids. CDR3 sequence: CASNPEGAVYGNTIYF. Here the CDR3 DNA reads TGTGCCAGCAACCCGGAGGGGGCAGTTTATGGAAACACCATATATTTT.

The chain uses TRBV19 and TRBJ2-6, with 7 bases matching TRBD1. The CDR3 has 16 residues. Per germline, CDR1 LNHDA and CDR2 SQIVND (reference sequence). The trim removed 2 bases at V and 1 base at J, leaving 2 bases unmatched. In DNA, the CDR3 is TGTGCCAGTAGTATATACAGGGGTTCTGGGGCCAACGTCCTGACTTTC. It is translated as CASSIYRGSGANVLTF.

V and J are TRBV28 and TRBJ2-3; maybe TRBD2 (6 bases). This CDR3 region has 15 residues. Germline CDR1 is MDHEN and CDR2 is SYDVKM. V was trimmed by 8 bases and J by 1 base, leaving 16 bases between them. DNA of the CDR3: TGTGCCAGCTCGGGGAATAGCGGAGGCACAGATACGCAGTATTTT. It specifies CASSGNSGGTDTQYF.

The chain has TRBV6-2 or TRBV6-3 and TRBJ1-1, with a possible D match to TRBD1 (6 bases). This CDR3 is built from 13 residues. The germline V gene encodes CDR1 MNHEY and CDR2 SVGEGT. V lost 5 bases, J lost 1 base, and 8 bases lay in between. CDR3 residues: CASSHRENTEAFF. CDR3 DNA sequence: TGTGCCAGCAGTCACAGGGAGAACACTGAAGCTTTCTTT.

This chain uses TRBV19 with TRBJ2-3; TRBD2 aligns across 7 bases. The CDR3 consists of 15 residues. Unmatched junction bases numbered 8, after V lost 7 bases and J lost 1 base. The germline gives CDR1 LNHDA, CDR2 SQIVND (reference sequence). This chain's CDR3 is CASKGGGFGTDTQYF. Written as DNA, the CDR3 is TGTGCCAGTAAAGGCGGGGGATTTGGCACAGATACGCAGTATTTT.

The CDR3 nucleotides read TGTGCCAGCAGCTCAGGGGGATATGGCTACACCTTC. This gives the protein CASSSGGYGYTF. The chain couples TRBV11-3 to TRBJ1-2; 7 bases line up with TRBD1. V was clipped by 4 bases and J by 5 bases; unmatched bases: 1. The length of the CDR3 is 12 residues. CDR1 and CDR2 (germline): SGHNT, YENEEA.

This chain connects TRBV7-3 to TRBJ2-1, with D perhaps TRBD1 (5 bases). The CDR3 is 15 amino acids. Trimming removed 1 base at V and 9 bases at J, with 16 bases between. Germline CDR1 reads SGHTA; CDR2 reads FQGTGA. The DNA of the CDR3 is TGTGCCAGCAGCTTAATGCCAGGGTTACAAAGTGAGCAGTTCTTC. Its translation: CASSLMPGLQSEQFF.